The 2 T cell receptor beta chains presented below share a single source sample, sequenced in a study of beta chain features in type 1 diabetes listed by TCRdb under 2018. Receptor amplification or capture employed the immunoSEQ multiplex PCR assay. The High Capacity cDNA Reverse Transcription Kit was used to reverse transcribe all of the isolated RNA, meaning that expressed TCRB transcripts were what got sequenced. In its TCRdb copy, this immuneACCESS table keeps in-frame sequences only and misses some clones. Where compared with another copy, unresolved V genes explain less than half of these, and the others have no known cause. This sample holds 220,000 or so clones; around 65% were observed only once. Jointly, the top ten make up approximately 0.053% of the sample. The sample consisted of naive CD4+ T cells from blood. The label giving this sample's cell subset or site can be read as: true naive CD4+ T cells. The receptors derive from a man aged 25-45 years in good health.

V gene TRBV28 combines with J gene TRBJ2-7; 9 nucleotides match TRBD1. Trimming removed 5 bases from V and 6 bases from J; junction bases left unmatched: 11. The length of the CDR3 is 15 residues. Germline CDR1 and CDR2: MDHEN and SYDVKM. The CDR3, as DNA: TGTGCCAGCAGTGCCGCACAGGGGGCATCGGGCGAGCAGTACTTC. Translating it yields CASSAAQGASGEQYF.

The chain combines TRBV27 with TRBJ2-3; D is uncertain. V was shortened by 5 bases and J by 5 bases, with 11 bases between the two germline ends. This CDR3 contains 13 residues. The V gene's germline CDR1 is MNHEY and CDR2 SMNVEV (reference sequence). The CDR3 DNA reads as TGTGCCAGCAGTCCGAGACACCGAGATACGCAGTATTTT. This translates into CASSPRHRDTQYF.